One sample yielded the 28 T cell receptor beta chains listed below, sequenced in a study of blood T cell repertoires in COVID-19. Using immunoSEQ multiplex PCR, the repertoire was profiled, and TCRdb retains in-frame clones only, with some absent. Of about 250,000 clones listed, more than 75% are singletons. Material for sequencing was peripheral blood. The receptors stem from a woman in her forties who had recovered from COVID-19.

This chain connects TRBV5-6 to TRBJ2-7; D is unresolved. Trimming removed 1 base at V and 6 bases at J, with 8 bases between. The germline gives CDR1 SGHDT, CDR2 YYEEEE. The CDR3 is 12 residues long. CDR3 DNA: TGTGCCAGCAGCTTGTCCGGCGGCGAGCAGTACGTC. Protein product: CASSLSGGEQYV.

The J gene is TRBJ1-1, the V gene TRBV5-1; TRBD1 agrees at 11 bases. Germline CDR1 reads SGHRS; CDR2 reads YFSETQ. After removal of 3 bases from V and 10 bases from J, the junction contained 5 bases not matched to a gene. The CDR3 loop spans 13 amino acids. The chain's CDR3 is CASSSSGTGGAFF. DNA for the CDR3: TGCGCCAGCAGCTCCTCCGGGACAGGGGGAGCTTTCTTT.

The CDR3 loop reads CASSRRGQPV. The CDR3 nucleotides read TGTGCCAGCAGCCGCAGGGGACAGCCGGTC. This rearrangement joins TRBV3-1 (or the pseudogene TRBV3-2) to TRBJ2-7; 7 bases are shared with TRBD1. Germline assignment: CDR1 LGHDT and CDR2 YNNKEL (reference sequence). The CDR3 sequence is 10 residues long.

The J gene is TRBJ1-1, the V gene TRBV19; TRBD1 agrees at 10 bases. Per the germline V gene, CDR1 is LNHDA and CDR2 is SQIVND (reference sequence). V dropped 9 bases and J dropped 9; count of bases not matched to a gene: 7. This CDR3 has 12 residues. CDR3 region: CASETGGSKAFF. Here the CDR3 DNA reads TGTGCCAGCGAGACAGGGGGCTCAAAAGCTTTCTTT.

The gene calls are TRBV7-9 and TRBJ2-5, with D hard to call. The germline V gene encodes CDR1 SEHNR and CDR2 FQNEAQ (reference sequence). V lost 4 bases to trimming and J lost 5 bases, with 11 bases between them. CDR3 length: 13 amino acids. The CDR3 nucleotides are TGTGCCAGCAGCTCGACGGGTCGGGAGACCCAGTACTTC. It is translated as CASSSTGRETQYF.

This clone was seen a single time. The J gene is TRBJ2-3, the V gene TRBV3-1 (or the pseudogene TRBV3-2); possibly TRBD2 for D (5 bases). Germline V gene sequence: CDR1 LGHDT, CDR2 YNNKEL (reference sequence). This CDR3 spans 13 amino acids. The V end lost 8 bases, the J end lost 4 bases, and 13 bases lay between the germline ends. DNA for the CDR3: TGTGCCAGCCGCCGTGGTAGCGCAGATACGCAGTATTTT. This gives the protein CASRRGSADTQYF.

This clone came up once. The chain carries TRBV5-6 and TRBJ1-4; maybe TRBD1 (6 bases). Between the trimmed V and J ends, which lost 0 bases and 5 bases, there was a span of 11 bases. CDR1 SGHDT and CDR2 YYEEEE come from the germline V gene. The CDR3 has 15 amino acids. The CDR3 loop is CASSLGGGRNEKLFF. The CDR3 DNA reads TGTGCCAGCAGCTTGGGCGGGGGGCGGAATGAAAAACTGTTTTTT.

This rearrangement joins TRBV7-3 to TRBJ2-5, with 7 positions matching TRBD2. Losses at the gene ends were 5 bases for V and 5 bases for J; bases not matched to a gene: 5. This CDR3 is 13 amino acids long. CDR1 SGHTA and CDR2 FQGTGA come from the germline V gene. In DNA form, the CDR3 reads TGTGCCAGCAGCCGGGCGGGGGTGGAGACCCAGTACTTC. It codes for CASSRAGVETQYF.

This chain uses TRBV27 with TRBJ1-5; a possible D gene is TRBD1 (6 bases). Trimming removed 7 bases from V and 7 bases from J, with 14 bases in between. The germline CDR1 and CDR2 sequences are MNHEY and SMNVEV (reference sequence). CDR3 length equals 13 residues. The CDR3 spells CASKGGVGQPQHF. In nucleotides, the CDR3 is TGTGCCAGCAAGGGGGGGGTAGGACAGCCCCAGCATTTT.

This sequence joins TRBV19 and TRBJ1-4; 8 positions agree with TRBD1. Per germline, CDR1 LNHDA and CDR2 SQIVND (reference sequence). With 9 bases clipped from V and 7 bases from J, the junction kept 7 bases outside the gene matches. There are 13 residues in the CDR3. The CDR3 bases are TGTGCCAGCATCCGACAGGGGAGTGAAAAACTGTTTTTT. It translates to CASIRQGSEKLFF.

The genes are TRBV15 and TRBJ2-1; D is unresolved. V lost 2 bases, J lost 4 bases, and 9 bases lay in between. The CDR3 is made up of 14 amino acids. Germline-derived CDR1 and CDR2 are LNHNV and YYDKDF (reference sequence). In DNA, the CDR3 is TGTGCCACCAGCAGACCGGGTCAGTACAATGAGCAGTTCTTC. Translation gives CATSRPGQYNEQFF. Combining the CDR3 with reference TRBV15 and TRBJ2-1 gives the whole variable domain DAMVIQNPRYQVTQFGKPVTLSCSQTLNHNVMYWYQQKSSQAPKLLFHYYDKDFNNEADTPDNFQSRRPNTSFCFLDIRSPGLGDTAMYLCATSRPGQYNEQFFGPGTRLTVL.

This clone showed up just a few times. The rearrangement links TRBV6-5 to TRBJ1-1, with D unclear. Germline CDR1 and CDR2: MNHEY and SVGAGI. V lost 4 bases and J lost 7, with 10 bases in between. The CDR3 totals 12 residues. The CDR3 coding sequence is TGTGCCAGCAGTTCCCCTAACGGTGAAGCTTTCTTT. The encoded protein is CASSSPNGEAFF.

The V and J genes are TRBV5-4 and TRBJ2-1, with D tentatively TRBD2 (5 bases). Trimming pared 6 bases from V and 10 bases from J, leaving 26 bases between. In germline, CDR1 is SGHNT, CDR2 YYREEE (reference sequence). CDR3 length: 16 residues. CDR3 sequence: CASTDTRSRPIGEQFF. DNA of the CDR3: TGTGCCAGCACCGACACTAGGTCCCGCCCAATTGGGGAGCAGTTCTTC.

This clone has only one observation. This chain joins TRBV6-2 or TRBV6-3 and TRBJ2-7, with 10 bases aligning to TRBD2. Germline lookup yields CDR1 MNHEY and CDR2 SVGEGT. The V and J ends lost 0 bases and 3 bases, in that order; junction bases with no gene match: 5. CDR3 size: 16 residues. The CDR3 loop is CASSYSRLAGDYEQYF. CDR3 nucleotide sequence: TGTGCCAGCAGTTACTCGAGGCTAGCGGGGGACTACGAGCAGTACTTC.

CDR3 protein: CASSLTGYEQYF. In DNA form, the CDR3 reads TGCGCCAGCAGCTTGACAGGGTACGAGCAGTACTTC. The chain recombines TRBV5-1 with TRBJ2-7, with D maybe TRBD1 (6 bases). Germline CDR1 reads SGHRS; CDR2 reads YFSETQ. There are 12 residues in the CDR3. V was shortened by 1 base and J by 4 bases, with 6 bases between the two germline ends.

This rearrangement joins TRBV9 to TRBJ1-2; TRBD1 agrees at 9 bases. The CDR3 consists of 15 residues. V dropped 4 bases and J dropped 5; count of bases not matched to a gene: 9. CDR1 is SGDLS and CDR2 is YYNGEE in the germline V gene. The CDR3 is CASSRITGGAYGYTF. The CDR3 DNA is TGTGCCAGCAGCCGGATTACAGGGGGCGCTTATGGCTACACCTTC.

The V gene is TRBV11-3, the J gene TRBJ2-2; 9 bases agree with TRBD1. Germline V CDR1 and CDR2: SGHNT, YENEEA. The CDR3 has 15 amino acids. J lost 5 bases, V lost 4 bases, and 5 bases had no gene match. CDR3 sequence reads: CASSSTGGWTGELFF. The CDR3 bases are TGTGCCAGCAGCTCCACAGGGGGCTGGACCGGGGAGCTGTTTTTT.

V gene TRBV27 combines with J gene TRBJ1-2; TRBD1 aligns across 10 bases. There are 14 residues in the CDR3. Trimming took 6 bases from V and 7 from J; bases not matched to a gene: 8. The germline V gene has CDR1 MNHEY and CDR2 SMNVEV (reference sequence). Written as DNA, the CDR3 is TGTGCCAGCAGGCGGACAGGGGGAAGGGTTGGCTACACCTTC. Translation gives CASRRTGGRVGYTF.

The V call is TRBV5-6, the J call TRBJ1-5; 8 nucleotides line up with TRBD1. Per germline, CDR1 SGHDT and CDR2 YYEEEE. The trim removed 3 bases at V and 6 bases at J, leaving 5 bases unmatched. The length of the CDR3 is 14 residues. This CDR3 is CASSSGQGRQPQHF. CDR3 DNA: TGTGCCAGCAGCTCCGGACAGGGCCGTCAGCCCCAGCATTTT.

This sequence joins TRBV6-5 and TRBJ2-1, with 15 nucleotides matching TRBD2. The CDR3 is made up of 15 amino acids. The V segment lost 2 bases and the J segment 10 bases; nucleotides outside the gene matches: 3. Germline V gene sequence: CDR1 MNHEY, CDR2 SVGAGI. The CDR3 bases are TGTGCCAGCAGTTACGGGACTAGCGGGAGGTGGGAGCAGTTCTTC. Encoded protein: CASSYGTSGRWEQFF.

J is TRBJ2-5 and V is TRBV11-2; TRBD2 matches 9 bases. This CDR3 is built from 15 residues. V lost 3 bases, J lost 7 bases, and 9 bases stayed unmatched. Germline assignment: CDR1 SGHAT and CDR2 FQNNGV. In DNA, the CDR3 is TGTGCCAGCAGCTTGGCGGGAGGGCCTGGGGTGACCCAGTACTTC. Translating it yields CASSLAGGPGVTQYF.

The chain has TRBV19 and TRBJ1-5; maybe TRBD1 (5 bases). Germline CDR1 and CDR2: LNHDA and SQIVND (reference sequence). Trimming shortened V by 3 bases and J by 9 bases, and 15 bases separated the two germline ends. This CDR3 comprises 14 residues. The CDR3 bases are TGTGCCAGTAGTATTGGGCAGGCGGGGGGGCCCCAGCATTTT. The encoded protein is CASSIGQAGGPQHF. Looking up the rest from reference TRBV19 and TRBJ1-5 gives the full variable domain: DGGITQSPKYLFRKEGQNVTLSCEQNLNHDAMYWYRQDPGQGLRLIYYSQIVNDFQKGDIAEGYSVSREKKESFPLTVTSAQKNPTAFYLCASSIGQAGGPQHFGDGTRLSIL.

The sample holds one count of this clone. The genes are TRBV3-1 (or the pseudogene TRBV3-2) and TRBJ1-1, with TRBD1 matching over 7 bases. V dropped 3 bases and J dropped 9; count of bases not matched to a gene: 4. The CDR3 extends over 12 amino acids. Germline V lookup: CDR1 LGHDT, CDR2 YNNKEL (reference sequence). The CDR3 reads CASSQGTAQAFF. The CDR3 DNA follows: TGTGCCAGCAGCCAGGGGACAGCTCAAGCTTTCTTT.

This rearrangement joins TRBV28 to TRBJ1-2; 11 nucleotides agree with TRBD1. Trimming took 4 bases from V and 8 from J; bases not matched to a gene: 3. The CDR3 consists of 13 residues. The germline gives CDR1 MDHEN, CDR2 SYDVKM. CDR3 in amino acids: CASSWGQGVGYTF. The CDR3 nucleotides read TGTGCCAGCAGTTGGGGACAGGGGGTCGGCTACACCTTC.

The CDR3 bases are TGTGCCAGCTCACCAGAACAGGGTCGGAATTCACCCCTCCACTTT. Translation gives CASSPEQGRNSPLHF. The chain combines TRBV18 with TRBJ1-6; tentatively, D is TRBD1 (6 bases). Trimming left V 2 bases short and J 7 bases short, with 12 bases between. In germline, CDR1 is KGHSH, CDR2 LQKENI. The CDR3 is 15 residues long.

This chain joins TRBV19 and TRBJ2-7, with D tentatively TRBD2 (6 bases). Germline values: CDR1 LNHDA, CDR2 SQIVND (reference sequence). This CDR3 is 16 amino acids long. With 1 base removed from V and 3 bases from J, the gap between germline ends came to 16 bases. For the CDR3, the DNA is TGTGCCAGTAGTATAGGGGACTCTTCTCCCCTCTACGAGCAGTACGTC. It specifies CASSIGDSSPLYEQYV.

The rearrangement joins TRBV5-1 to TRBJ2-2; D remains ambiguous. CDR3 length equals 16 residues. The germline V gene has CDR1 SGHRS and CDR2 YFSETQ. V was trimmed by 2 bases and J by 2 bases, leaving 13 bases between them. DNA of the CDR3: TGCGCCAGCAGCTTTACGACATCCCGTAACACCGGGGAGCTGTTTTTT. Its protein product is CASSFTTSRNTGELFF.

The DNA of the CDR3 is TGTGCCAGCAGCTTAGTGGGTCTAGTGGGCGAGCAGTACTTC. It codes for CASSLVGLVGEQYF. The rearrangement uses TRBV7-8 and TRBJ2-7; D unclear. Trimming took 1 base from V and 6 from J, leaving 13 bases between them. CDR3 length equals 14 residues. Per germline, CDR1 SGHVS and CDR2 FQNEAQ.